This T cell receptor beta chain derives from a study of identical twins. Whole-study results and caveats: Cord blood's abundant beta clonotypes had fewer insertions, unlike memory repertoires.

This clonotype was seen only a few times. Its antigen is currently unknown. TCRdb re-called the 5' RACE reads with MiXCR, one entry per CDR3 protein. This table holds about 660,000 distinct CDR3 sequences, around 8.6% found once. V shed 7 bases and J 15 bases; nucleotides not matched to a gene: 9. The CDR3 is 12 amino acids. Germline assignment: CDR1 MDHEN and CDR2 SYDVKM. These data are also associated with another study on yellow fever vaccine responses in identical twins.

The clonotype was recovered from a woman aged 18-30 years in good health. The chain couples TRBV28 to TRBJ2-1; 10 bases fit TRBD1. Input material: PBMCs. The CDR3 nucleotides read TGTGCCAGCAAGGACAGGGGGAATAGTGGGTTCTTC. It is translated as CASKDRGNSGFF.